This is a list of T cell receptor beta chains from one sample in a study of cytomegalovirus exposure and HLA in healthy donors. Measured with immunoSEQ multiplex PCR; TCRdb has only the in-frame clones, and not every one. The sample lists a few hundred thousand clones, around 81% occurring once. Sample: PBMCs. The receptors stem from a woman aged 60-75 years in good health and CMV-seropositive. The CDR3 runs from the conserved cysteine through the conserved F or W.

v_call cdr3_aa
TRBV15 CATSGDRVNYGYTF
TRBV5-1 CASSLTGNTEAFF
TRBV28 CASSIGHRYGYTF
TRBV10-3 CAISTGQGGNEQFF
TRBV5-6 CASSGSENYEQYF
TRBV16 CASSATSGKDIQYF
TRBV5-1 CASSLKYSSYEQYF
TRBV12-5 CASGLVDHSPNYGYTF
TRBV5-1 CASSLGDSNEKLFF
TRBV9 CASSSQGQGATEKLFF
TRBV6-6 CASSERTVTNEKLFF
TRBV5-4 CASSQDVDKGYTF
TRBV5-4 CASSRDRGVSYNEQFF
TRBV5-1 CASSRGKDGETQYF
TRBV27 CASSLGTPGSQPQHF
TRBV28 CASSYPRDRVQETQYF